A selection of T cell receptor beta chains follows, all from one sample in a study of beta chain features in type 1 diabetes. The protocol was immunoSEQ multiplex PCR, while the TCRdb copy is restricted to in-frame clones and leaves out a portion. Altogether about 700,000 clones are present, about an eighth being singletons, with the ten largest covering 0.022%. Sequenced sample: naive CD4+ T cells from blood. These receptors were obtained from a man aged 18 to 35 with type 1 diabetes. Both conserved end residues are part of each CDR3. Fields, in order: clone size, V gene, D gene, J gene, CDR3 DNA, CDR3 protein. The D gene is left open where the match is weak. Size values are once, few and many counts, or a class for expanded clones, and some rows have none.

-	TRBV27	-	TRBJ1-6	TGTGCCAGCAGTTTGCAAGGACAGACAATAAATTCACCCCTCCACTTT	CASSLQGQTINSPLHF
few	TRBV5-6	TRBD2	TRBJ2-1	TGTGCCAGCAGCCCCACCCCGGCGGGGGAGTACAATGAGCAGTTCTTC	CASSPTPAGEYNEQFF
-	TRBV11-3	-	TRBJ2-2	TGTGCCAGCAGCTCCGTGATCGCCGCCGGGGAGCTGTTTTTT	CASSSVIAAGELFF
-	TRBV7-8	-	TRBJ2-5	TGTGCCAGCAGCTTAAATAGGGGCCAAGAGACCCAGTACTTC	CASSLNRGQETQYF
-	TRBV30	-	TRBJ1-1	TGTGCCTGGGCTTCAGGTGTGAACACTGAAGCTTTCTTT	CAWASGVNTEAFF
-	TRBV9	-	TRBJ2-7	TGTGCCAGCAGCGTAGGAGGGGCAGGAGCAACCTACGAGCAGTACTTC	CASSVGGAGATYEQYF
few	TRBV15	TRBD1	TRBJ1-5	TGTGCCACCAGCAGAGATGCAGGGGGCGGCAATCAGCCCCAGCATTTT	CATSRDAGGGNQPQHF
-	TRBV12-5	TRBD1	TRBJ2-1	TGTGCTAGTGGCCGACAGGGCGGGTTTGGCAATGAGCAGTTCTTC	CASGRQGGFGNEQFF
-	TRBV25-1	TRBD1	TRBJ1-1	TGTGCCAGCAGTGAGCAGGGGGTGAAGGGCACTGAAGCTTTCTTT	CASSEQGVKGTEAFF
few	TRBV10-2	-	TRBJ2-7	TGCGCCAGCAGCCGCCGGGGTAGCCGCTACGAGCAGTACTTC	CASSRRGSRYEQYF
few	TRBV19	-	TRBJ2-3	TGTGCCAGTAGTATTTTCGCAGGGGCCAACACAGATACGCAGTATTTT	CASSIFAGANTDTQYF
few	TRBV7-3	TRBD1	TRBJ1-1	TGTGCCAGCAGCTTAACGACAGGGGGATTCACTGAAGCTTTCTTT	CASSLTTGGFTEAFF
few	TRBV27	-	TRBJ1-5	TGTGCCAGCAGTTTACCAGATCAGCCCCAGCATTTT	CASSLPDQPQHF
-	TRBV7-3	TRBD1	TRBJ2-1	TGTGCCAGCAGCTTAACGGGACAGGGTCCCTACAATGAGCAGTTCTTC	CASSLTGQGPYNEQFF
-	TRBV20-1	-	TRBJ2-1	TGCAGTGGAAGGCGGATCAATGAGCAGTTCTTC	CSGRRINEQFF
few	TRBV10-2	TRBD1	TRBJ1-5	TGCGCCAGCACCCAGGGGGGCCAGCCCCAGCATTTT	CASTQGGQPQHF
few	TRBV9	-	TRBJ1-5	TGTGCCAGCAGAGGCCCCGGGCCTAGGGGCAATCAGCCCCAGCATTTT	CASRGPGPRGNQPQHF
-	TRBV6-4	-	TRBJ1-1	TGTGCCAGCAGTGGTCAGGTAGGCACTGAAGCTTTCTTT	CASSGQVGTEAFF
few	TRBV29-1	TRBD1	TRBJ1-2	TGCAGCGGCCTGCTCCGGGACAGTGGCTACACCTTC	CSGLLRDSGYTF
-	TRBV28	-	TRBJ1-1	TGTGCCAGCCTTGGGGGCCGTTGGGACACTGAAGCTTTCTTT	CASLGGRWDTEAFF
few	TRBV7-9	TRBD1	TRBJ2-1	TGTGCCAGCAGCTTACAGGGGGCTGGCGATGAGCAGTTCTTC	CASSLQGAGDEQFF
-	TRBV30	TRBD1	TRBJ1-6	TGTGCCTGGAGTAAGGACAGGGGGCTCAGCTCCTATAATTCACCCCTCCACTTT	CAWSKDRGLSSYNSPLHF
-	TRBV28	-	TRBJ1-5	TGTGCCAGCAGGCTGTATGGACCCCAGCATTTT	CASRLYGPQHF
-	TRBV5-6	-	TRBJ1-1	TGTGCCAGCAGCTTGTACGGTGAAGCTTTCTTT	CASSLYGEAFF
-	TRBV5-1	-	TRBJ1-2	TGCGCCAGCACCTTCGGGGCTAACTATGGCTACACCTTC	CASTFGANYGYTF
-	TRBV6-1	TRBD1	TRBJ1-5	TGTGCCAGCACTACGACAGGGTTGCAGCCCCAGCATTTT	CASTTTGLQPQHF
few	TRBV11-2	-	TRBJ1-6	TGTGCCAGCGGGTCACCGTCCCTTCTGGCCCTCCACTTT	CASGSPSLLALHF
few	TRBV30	-	TRBJ2-1	TGTGCCTGGAGTTTCAGGGTCTCCTACAATGAGCAGTTCTTC	CAWSFRVSYNEQFF
few	TRBV10-1	-	TRBJ2-6	TGCGCCAGCAGTGCGAACTCTGGGGCCAACGTCCTGACTTTC	CASSANSGANVLTF
few	TRBV5-4	TRBD1	TRBJ2-1	TGTGCCAGCAGCTCTCCGGGACAGGAATACAATGAGCAGTTCTTC	CASSSPGQEYNEQFF
-	TRBV29-1	-	TRBJ2-2	TGCAGCGTCGAAGAGGACAAAACAGGGTTCACCGGGGAGCTGTTTTTT	CSVEEDKTGFTGELFF
-	TRBV5-1	TRBD1	TRBJ1-1	TGCGCCAGCAGCCCTACAGGGGGCTGGACTGAAGCTTTCTTT	CASSPTGGWTEAFF
-	TRBV5-1	-	TRBJ2-5	TGCGCCAGCAGCTTGGTGGAGGACGCGACCCAGTACTTC	CASSLVEDATQYF
-	TRBV30	-	TRBJ1-1	TGTGCCTGGAACCCATTGGGCACTGAAGCTTTCTTT	CAWNPLGTEAFF
-	TRBV5-1	TRBD2	TRBJ2-1	TGCGCCAGCAGCCTAGCGGGGGATCCCTACAATGAGCAGTTCTTC	CASSLAGDPYNEQFF
-	TRBV30	TRBD1	TRBJ1-6	TGTGCCTGGAGTGGACAGGGCGGCTCACCCCTCCACTTT	CAWSGQGGSPLHF
-	TRBV28	-	TRBJ1-5	TGTGCCAGCAGGGGGGCCGGTCAGCCCCAGCATTTT	CASRGAGQPQHF
-	TRBV4-1	-	TRBJ1-1	TGCGCCAGCAGCCCAGTGAGGGTATCTGAAGCTTTCTTT	CASSPVRVSEAFF
-	TRBV6-5	TRBD1	TRBJ2-1	TGTGCCAGCAGTTACTCCGACAGGGGCCTTAACAATGAGCAGTTCTTC	CASSYSDRGLNNEQFF
few	TRBV5-1	-	TRBJ2-3	TGCGCCAGCACGAGTACCGGGGATGGTACAGATACGCAGTATTTT	CASTSTGDGTDTQYF